What follows is one T cell receptor beta chain and its context. The antigen is undetermined. This specimen belongs to a study of CD8+ T cells in alopecia areata. Study findings and constraints: Although TCR sharing was seen in mice, sharing across patients was less clear, possibly for HLA-related reasons. Higher clonality and more expanded CD8+ clones appeared in lesional than normal scalp.

Germline CDR1 and CDR2: MGHRA and YSYEKL. V lost 1 base, J lost 2 bases, and 5 bases stayed unmatched. This CDR3 has 15 amino acids. RNA, once extracted, was reverse transcribed into cDNA for use as the sequencing template. Profiled with immunoSEQ multiplex PCR; TCRdb holds only in-frame clones, not every one. The sample has tens of thousands of clones, 51% seen once; the top ten hold approximately 5.7%. The receptor comes from a human donor with alopecia areata. Source material: NKG2D-high CD8+ T cells sorted from blood. The chain is built from TRBV4-1 and TRBJ2-7, with 7 nucleotides matching TRBD1. Here the CDR3 DNA reads TGCGCCAGCAGCCAAGCCGGGACAGAAACCTACGAGCAGTACTTC. Its translation: CASSQAGTETYEQYF.